These 22 T cell receptor beta chains were sequenced from one sample in a study of regulatory T cells in long-lasting Graves disease. With iRepertoire HTBI primers and Arm-PCR of CDR3 regions, TCR beta libraries were built. From the multiplex PCR reads, TCRdb called clonotypes with MiXCR, one entry per CDR3 protein. This table holds 440,000 or so distinct CDR3 sequences, about 16% found once. The time point is: newly diagnosed GD, antithyroid drugs for less than 3 months. From PBMCs, RNA was extracted and then used to make the TCR library. This sample was also put to use in a study of T cells in Graves' hyperthyroidism and ophthalmopathy.

The sequencing used peripheral blood mononuclear cells (PBMCs), collected at new diagnosis, from a patient treated with antithyroid drugs. The receptors come from a woman aged 25-40 years with Graves disease.

This chain links TRBV27 with TRBJ2-2; 8 nucleotides align to TRBD2. J lost 10 bases, V lost 5 bases, and 9 bases had no gene match. From germline, CDR1 is MNHEY and CDR2 SMNVEV (reference sequence). CDR3 length: 14 residues. DNA for the CDR3: TGTGCCAGCAGTCCCGCCGGGAGGGGAGAGGAGCTGTTTTTT. It specifies CASSPAGRGEELFF.

Concerning this clonotype: This may arise from a read error, as a much more abundant clone is one base away. CDR3 protein: CASSPDSRNEQFF. CDR3 DNA: TGTGCCAGCAGCCCAGACTCTAGGAACGAGCAGTTCTTC. This chain links TRBV2 with TRBJ2-1; D gene ambiguous. V was clipped by 6 bases and J by 10 bases, with 16 bases between them. This CDR3 is 13 amino acids long. Germline lookup yields CDR1 SNHLY and CDR2 FYNNEI.

Many counts were recorded for this clonotype. The V call is TRBV20-1, the J call TRBJ2-7, with 11 bases that match TRBD1. Germline CDR1 DFQATT, CDR2 SNEGSKA (reference sequence). The CDR3 runs to 15 residues. The J segment lost 7 bases and the V segment lost 5 bases, leaving 13 bases of the junction unmatched. The CDR3 DNA reads TGCAGTGCTCCTCACTCCGGGACAGGGGGTGAAGAGCAGTACTTC. Amino acid sequence: CSAPHSGTGGEEQYF.

This clonotype showed up just a few times. J is TRBJ1-4 and V is TRBV7-9; a weak D match, TRBD1 (6 bases). V was shortened by 4 bases and J by 3 bases, with 12 bases between the two germline ends. From germline, CDR1 is SEHNR and CDR2 FQNEAQ (reference sequence). The CDR3 has 15 residues. The CDR3 DNA is TGTGCCAGCAGCTCACAGGGCTTTCCTAATGAAAAACTGTTTTTT. Protein product: CASSSQGFPNEKLFF.

The CDR3 coding sequence is TGCAGTGCTGCAGTGGGCAATCAGCCCCAGCATTTT. Residues: CSAAVGNQPQHF. The genes are TRBV20-1 and TRBJ1-5, with unresolved D. Germline CDR1 DFQATT, CDR2 SNEGSKA (reference sequence). Trimming removed 5 bases from V and 2 bases from J, with 7 bases in between. This CDR3 is built from 12 residues.

This clonotype was counted at least ten times. This chain joins TRBV2 and TRBJ2-1; 10 bases agree with TRBD2. Germline lookup yields CDR1 SNHLY and CDR2 FYNNEI. The CDR3 runs 15 residues. V was clipped by 7 bases and J by 1 base; unmatched bases: 4. The chain's CDR3 is CASTRTSGSYNEQFF. Here the CDR3 DNA reads TGTGCCAGCACTAGGACTAGCGGTTCCTACAATGAGCAGTTCTTC.

The V and J genes are TRBV10-1 and TRBJ2-3; tentative D call: TRBD2 (6 bases). V lost 3 bases and J 6 bases, leaving 13 bases between the germline ends. CDR1 is WNHNN, CDR2 SYGVQD, per germline (reference sequence). The CDR3 contains 14 residues. The CDR3 region is CASSDPGVVDTQYF. In DNA, the CDR3 is TGCGCCAGCAGTGACCCGGGAGTGGTGGATACGCAGTATTTT.

This clonotype was detected many times. V gene TRBV20-1 combines with J gene TRBJ2-5; 9 bases line up with TRBD1. The germline V gene has CDR1 DFQATT and CDR2 SNEGSKA (reference sequence). The CDR3 contains 12 residues. Trimming took 8 bases from V and 3 from J; bases not matched to a gene: 4. The CDR3: CSTRDREETQYF. The CDR3 nucleotides are TGCAGTACCCGGGACAGGGAAGAGACCCAGTACTTC.

This clonotype was observed at least ten times. This chain joins TRBV7-9 and TRBJ2-1, with 9 bases lining up with TRBD2. The CDR3 spans 18 residues. The germline gives CDR1 SEHNR, CDR2 FQNEAQ (reference sequence). V gave up 3 bases and J gave up 4 bases; unmatched junction bases: 13. CDR3 residues: CASSFGGRALLGYNEQFF. The CDR3 region has the DNA TGTGCCAGCAGCTTCGGCGGGAGGGCCCTCCTGGGGTACAATGAGCAGTTCTTC.

This clonotype was found a few times. The chain joins TRBV2 to TRBJ2-3; 9 bases align to TRBD1. In germline, CDR1 is SNHLY, CDR2 FYNNEI. This CDR3 comprises 14 residues. V lost 7 bases, J lost 1 base, and 3 bases stayed unmatched. DNA of the CDR3: TGTGCCAGCAAGGGGGACAGGGGCACAGATACGCAGTATTTT. Residues: CASKGDRGTDTQYF. Full variable domain (rest looked up from reference TRBV2 and TRBJ2-3): EPEVTQTPSHQVTQMGQEVILRCVPISNHLYFYWYRQILGQKVEFLVSFYNNEISEKSEIFDDQFSVERPDGSNFTLKIRSTKLEDSAMYFCASKGDRGTDTQYFGPGTRLTVL.

This clonotype was seen at least ten times. The chain uses TRBV7-8 and TRBJ1-2; D possibly corresponds to TRBD1 (5 bases). This CDR3 comprises 14 residues. V lost 6 bases and J lost 8, with 19 bases in between. Germline CDR1 reads SGHVS; CDR2 reads FQNEAQ. DNA for the CDR3: TGTGCCAGCAGTGTTGGGGACGCAAAAAGGGGCTACACCTTC. The encoded protein is CASSVGDAKRGYTF.

This clonotype was detected only a few times. The gene calls are TRBV5-1 and TRBJ2-2; no clear D. Germline values: CDR1 SGHRS, CDR2 YFSETQ. V lost 1 base to trimming and J lost 6 bases, with 7 bases between them. The CDR3 runs to 13 residues. CDR3 sequence (DNA): TGCGCCAGCAGCTTGTTTGGGCCCGGGGAGCTGTTTTTT. Amino acid sequence: CASSLFGPGELFF.

This clonotype was seen at least ten times. The chain recombines TRBV20-1 with TRBJ2-5; no definite D call. This CDR3 spans 14 amino acids. Germline loops: CDR1 DFQATT, CDR2 SNEGSKA (reference sequence). As DNA, the CDR3 is TGCAACCCAGATTTGGGCGGAACACAAGAGACCCAGTACTTC. Translated: CNPDLGGTQETQYF.

This clonotype was found many times. The CDR3 bases are TGTGCCAGTAACCCCCTGCCAGGGGGCACAGATACGCAGTATTTT. Its translation: CASNPLPGGTDTQYF. V gene TRBV19 combines with J gene TRBJ2-3, with D possibly TRBD1 on 6 matching bases. The CDR3 is made up of 15 amino acids. Germline V gene sequence: CDR1 LNHDA, CDR2 SQIVND (reference sequence). With 7 bases removed from V and 1 base from J, the gap between germline ends came to 15 bases.

The gene calls are TRBV29-1 and TRBJ1-2; D gene uncertain. This CDR3 has 13 amino acids. V was trimmed by 0 bases and J by 4 bases, leaving 9 bases between them. Germline CDR1 reads SQVTM; CDR2 reads ANQGSEA. The CDR3 region has the DNA TGCAGCGTTGAAGATCGGGCGGCCTATGGCTACACCTTC. Encoded protein: CSVEDRAAYGYTF.

This clonotype appeared many times. The chain links TRBV28 to TRBJ2-5; D is perhaps TRBD1 or TRBD2 (5 bases each). Looked up from germline, CDR1 is MDHEN and CDR2 is SYDVKM. The V and J ends lost 3 bases and 1 base respectively, with 12 bases between them. There are 15 residues in the CDR3. CDR3 protein: CASSFGTWGQETQYF. The CDR3 coding sequence is TGTGCCAGCAGTTTTGGGACCTGGGGCCAAGAGACCCAGTACTTC.

This clonotype was counted between two and nine times. The V and J genes are TRBV29-1 and TRBJ2-1; D is undetermined. Germline CDR1 is SQVTM and CDR2 is ANQGSEA. This CDR3 has 13 amino acids. CDR3 nucleotides: TGCAGTGCTAGGGTCGGCTCCTACAATGAGCAGTTCTTC. Amino acids: CSARVGSYNEQFF.

This chain links TRBV27 with TRBJ1-6; tentatively, D is TRBD1 (6 bases). The CDR3 is made up of 15 amino acids. V was trimmed by 11 bases and J by 7 bases, leaving 21 bases between them. Germline CDR1 MNHEY, CDR2 SMNVEV (reference sequence). As DNA, the CDR3 is TGTGCCGGTACCACGACAGGAGCCTTGAATTCACCCCTCCACTTT. Amino acid sequence: CAGTTTGALNSPLHF.

This clonotype has a count of ten or more. This chain joins TRBV28 and TRBJ1-5; possibly TRBD1 for D (6 bases). V was trimmed by 6 bases and J by 2 bases, leaving 20 bases between them. Looked up from germline, CDR1 is MDHEN and CDR2 is SYDVKM. The CDR3 length is 17 residues. The CDR3 bases are TGTGCCAGCAGAAAAAGGGGACACAGGGAGGGCAATCAGCCCCAGCATTTT. Translating it yields CASRKRGHREGNQPQHF.

The CDR3 bases are TGTGCCAGCGGGGAAGGGTCCTACGAGCAGTACTTC. The encoded protein is CASGEGSYEQYF. V usage is TRBV6-2 or TRBV6-3 and J usage is TRBJ2-7, with no clear D. The V gene lost 8 bases and the J gene lost 1 base, with 9 bases spanning the gap. The CDR3 consists of 12 residues. Germline V gene data show CDR1 as MNHEY and CDR2 as SVGEGT.

This clonotype appeared a few times. The chain employs TRBV10-3 and TRBJ2-1, with D tentatively TRBD1 or TRBD2 (6 bases each). There are 14 residues in the CDR3. Germline V gene data show CDR1 as ENHRY and CDR2 as SYGVKD. V was cut by 3 bases and J by 5 bases, with 11 bases left in between. The CDR3 protein is CAISDQGRNNEQFF. For the CDR3, the DNA is TGTGCCATCAGTGACCAGGGGAGGAACAATGAGCAGTTCTTC.

There are many counts of this clonotype. This sequence joins TRBV2 and TRBJ2-3; D may be TRBD2 (7 bases). The CDR3 spans 15 residues. Trimming cost V 7 bases and J 0 bases, with 14 bases left between them. CDR1 and CDR2 from the germline V gene are SNHLY and FYNNEI. CDR3 DNA sequence: TGTGCCAGCAAGGGGGGGACTACTAGCACAGATACGCAGTATTTT. It yields the protein CASKGGTTSTDTQYF.